Each of the 21 T cell receptor beta chains below was sequenced from the same sample in a study of vaccination effects on CD4 cells after COVID-19. Their antigens remain unidentified. The assay was immunoSEQ multiplex PCR, and TCRdb's table has in-frame clones only and misses some. The sample carries approximately 70,000 clones, 73% recorded once. Viral peptide pool expansion of antigen-specific CD4+ T cells preceded sequencing in the ViraFEST assay. After more than 8 days in culture, the CD4+ T cells were isolated. Confirmation by PCR established that the person had SARS-CoV-2 infection between March and December 2020. This specimen consisted of CD4+ T cells from PBMCs cultured with HIV peptides, obtained before COVID-19 vaccination. Described subset: HIV-1 Nef peptide pool negative control/reference culture. These receptors all stem from a human donor who had a prior SARS-CoV-2 infection.

This clone was seen only once. The chain combines TRBV12-3 or TRBV12-4 with TRBJ1-2; no clear D. V gave up 2 bases and J gave up 5 bases, with 9 bases separating them. The CDR3 is made up of 13 amino acids. The CDR3 DNA is TGTGCCAGCAGTTTAAGGGCTCAGTATGGCTACACCTTC. Protein product: CASSLRAQYGYTF.

The gene calls are TRBV18 and TRBJ2-7; 8 positions match TRBD1. CDR3 length: 15 residues. Trimming cost V 6 bases and J 4 bases; bases outside gene matches: 11. Germline values: CDR1 KGHSH, CDR2 LQKENI. The CDR3 DNA reads TGTGCCAGCTCCCAGGGGGCCGAATACGTATACGAGCAGTACTTC. Its protein product is CASSQGAEYVYEQYF.

This chain joins TRBV7-8 and TRBJ1-2, with D unresolved. The CDR3 covers 14 residues. Germline CDR1 and CDR2: SGHVS and FQNEAQ. The V and J ends lost 5 bases and 4 bases respectively, with 14 bases between them. DNA of the CDR3: TGTGCCAGCAGCCCGTCTTCCGGACGCTATGGCTACACCTTC. This sequence encodes CASSPSSGRYGYTF. Looking up the rest from reference TRBV7-8 and TRBJ1-2 gives the full variable domain: GAGVSQSPRYKVAKRGQDVALRCDPISGHVSLFWYQQALGQGPEFLTYFQNEAQLDKSGLPSDRFFAERPEGSVSTLKIQRTQQEDSAVYLCASSPSSGRYGYTFGSGTRLTVV.

V is TRBV4-2 and J is TRBJ2-7, with 9 bases fitting TRBD2. Germline values: CDR1 LGHNA, CDR2 YNFKEQ. V lost 1 base, J lost 3 bases, and 4 bases stayed unmatched. The CDR3 extends over 15 amino acids. Written as DNA, the CDR3 is TGTGCCAGCAGCCAAGGGTTAGCGGGGGACTACGAGCAGTACTTC. Protein product: CASSQGLAGDYEQYF.

The chain couples TRBV9 to TRBJ2-5; 7 nucleotides line up with TRBD2. Trimming took 3 bases from V and 3 from J; bases not matched to a gene: 14. The CDR3 has 17 amino acids. The germline gives CDR1 SGDLS, CDR2 YYNGEE. In DNA, the CDR3 is TGTGCCAGCAGCGGAGGGGCAGCGGGACCCGTGAAAGAGACCCAGTACTTC. Amino acids: CASSGGAAGPVKETQYF.

The V and J genes are TRBV6-2 or TRBV6-3 and TRBJ2-2, with 9 bases fitting TRBD1. The J segment lost 3 bases and the V segment lost 0 bases, leaving 5 bases of the junction unmatched. CDR3 length: 17 residues. Per germline, CDR1 MNHEY and CDR2 SVGEGT. CDR3 DNA: TGTGCCAGCAGTTACTCGCCGACAGGGGGGTACACCGGGGAGCTGTTTTTT. This gives the protein CASSYSPTGGYTGELFF.

This rearrangement joins TRBV11-3 to TRBJ1-1; unclear D gene. Trimming stripped 2 bases from V and 11 bases from J, with 12 bases between. CDR1 and CDR2 (germline): SGHNT, YENEEA. This CDR3 spans 12 amino acids. CDR3 amino acids: CASSLSKVEAFF. The CDR3 DNA reads TGTGCCAGCAGCTTATCCAAAGTGGAGGCTTTCTTT.

The chain joins TRBV10-3 to TRBJ1-1; 8 bases line up with TRBD1. Germline CDR1 and CDR2: ENHRY and SYGVKD. V lost 6 bases, J lost 1 base, and 7 bases stayed unmatched. The length of the CDR3 is 15 residues. The CDR3 sequence is CAIRGNTGGNTEAFF. As DNA, the CDR3 is TGTGCCATCAGAGGGAATACAGGGGGGAACACTGAAGCTTTCTTT.

The chain's CDR3 is CASSPLSGSLFGELFF. The CDR3 bases are TGTGCCAGCTCACCGTTAAGCGGGAGCCTATTCGGGGAGCTGTTTTTT. The chain couples TRBV18 to TRBJ2-2; 8 bases fit TRBD2. Unmatched junction bases numbered 10, after V lost 3 bases and J lost 7 bases. CDR3 size: 16 residues. Germline lookup yields CDR1 KGHSH and CDR2 LQKENI.

CDR3 residues: CASSPGQSEYATNEKLFF. CDR3 nucleotide sequence: TGTGCCAGTAGTCCAGGACAGAGCGAATATGCAACTAATGAAAAACTGTTTTTT. The chain links TRBV19 to TRBJ1-4; tentative D call: TRBD1 (6 bases). This CDR3 is built from 18 residues. Trimming left V 5 bases short and J 0 bases short, with 19 bases between. The germline V gene encodes CDR1 LNHDA and CDR2 SQIVND (reference sequence).

The J gene is TRBJ1-6, the V gene TRBV10-3; D might be TRBD1 (5 bases). V dropped 4 bases and J dropped 5 bases, with 12 bases sitting between them. The CDR3 is 15 amino acids. CDR1 ENHRY and CDR2 SYGVKD come from the germline V gene. In nucleotides, the CDR3 is TGTGCCATCAGTGTCAAGGGGTCAAATAATTCACCCCTCCACTTT. This gives the protein CAISVKGSNNSPLHF.

The rearrangement links TRBV19 to TRBJ2-7, with a possible D match to TRBD1 (6 bases). V gave up 5 bases and J gave up 7 bases, with 15 bases separating them. The germline CDR1 and CDR2 sequences are LNHDA and SQIVND (reference sequence). The CDR3 totals 13 residues. The DNA for the CDR3 is TGTGCCAGTAGTCCTCAACAGGGCTTGGAGCAGTACTTC. Amino acids: CASSPQQGLEQYF.

CDR3 DNA sequence: TGTGCCAGCAGCTCGCGAGGGACGAACACCGGGGAGCTGTTTTTT. Its translation is CASSSRGTNTGELFF. The chain employs TRBV11-3 and TRBJ2-2; D is perhaps TRBD2 (5 bases). V lost 4 bases to trimming and J lost 0 bases, with 9 bases between them. The length of the CDR3 is 15 residues. Looked up from germline, CDR1 is SGHNT and CDR2 is YENEEA.

This chain links TRBV9 with TRBJ2-7; TRBD2 agrees at 9 bases. The germline V gene has CDR1 SGDLS and CDR2 YYNGEE. V dropped 4 bases and J dropped 2; count of bases not matched to a gene: 7. There are 15 residues in the CDR3. DNA for the CDR3: TGTGCCAGCAGCTCCCATAGCGGGAGAGCCTACGAGCAGTACTTC. Its protein product is CASSSHSGRAYEQYF. The complete variable domain, with remaining parts taken from reference TRBV9 and TRBJ2-7, reads DSGVTQTPKHLITATGQRVTLRCSPRSGDLSVYWYQQSLDQGLQFLIQYYNGEERAKGNILERFSAQQFPDLHSELNLSSLELGDSALYFCASSSHSGRAYEQYFGPGTRLTVT.

This clone occurred once. The rearrangement links TRBV9 to TRBJ1-1; 8 bases line up with TRBD1. V shed 0 bases, J shed 3 bases, and the junction held 16 bases outside the gene matches. The CDR3 is made up of 19 amino acids. Germline values: CDR1 SGDLS, CDR2 YYNGEE. The CDR3 region is CASSVVWRQGAPLDTEAFF. CDR3 sequence (DNA): TGTGCCAGCAGCGTAGTCTGGCGGCAGGGGGCTCCGTTAGACACTGAAGCTTTCTTT.

The V and J genes are TRBV4-3 and TRBJ2-1; 15 bases are shared with TRBD2. Per germline, CDR1 LGHNA and CDR2 YSLEER. CDR3 size: 19 residues. Trimming took 3 bases from V and 1 from J; bases not matched to a gene: 7. The CDR3 loop is CASSQLGLAGGYSYNEQFF. CDR3 DNA: TGCGCCAGCAGCCAGCTGGGACTAGCGGGAGGCTATTCCTACAATGAGCAGTTCTTC.

This chain connects TRBV5-1 to TRBJ2-1; D remains ambiguous. Germline V lookup: CDR1 SGHRS, CDR2 YFSETQ. Trimming cost V 5 bases and J 3 bases, with 12 bases left between them. This CDR3 spans 14 amino acids. The CDR3, as DNA: TGCGCCAGCAGGGAGACGGCCAACTACAATGAGCAGTTCTTC. It is translated as CASRETANYNEQFF.

This clone has only one observation. The chain couples TRBV30 to TRBJ2-7, with 8 bases matching TRBD2. The CDR3 has 15 residues. Trimming cost V 5 bases and J 0 bases; bases outside gene matches: 9. The germline V gene has CDR1 GTSNPN and CDR2 SVGIG (reference sequence). The CDR3 region has the DNA TGTGCCTGGTGGACTAGCCGACTGAGCTCCTACGAGCAGTACTTC. This codes for CAWWTSRLSSYEQYF.

This sequence joins TRBV5-4 and TRBJ2-3; D is perhaps TRBD2 (5 bases). In germline, CDR1 is SGHNT, CDR2 YYREEE (reference sequence). Trimming shortened V by 3 bases and J by 0 bases, and 8 bases separated the two germline ends. The CDR3 contains 14 residues. CDR3 sequence (DNA): TGTGCCAGCAGCTCAAGCGGTAGCACAGATACGCAGTATTTT. This translates into CASSSSGSTDTQYF.

The rearrangement links TRBV9 to TRBJ1-2, with TRBD1 as a possible D gene (5 bases). The CDR3 is 14 amino acids. Trimming removed 3 bases from V and 7 bases from J, with 16 bases in between. The germline V gene encodes CDR1 SGDLS and CDR2 YYNGEE. CDR3: CASSAHGTYSGYTF. In nucleotides, the CDR3 is TGTGCCAGCAGCGCCCATGGGACCTACTCTGGCTACACCTTC.

V and J are TRBV7-2 and TRBJ2-7; TRBD2 is a possible D gene (6 bases). Germline CDR1 SGHTA, CDR2 FQGNSA. This CDR3 is built from 14 residues. Trimming shortened V by 2 bases and J by 3 bases, and 11 bases separated the two germline ends. CDR3 bases: TGTGCCAGCAGCTTAACTAGCATGGGCTACGAGCAGTACTTC. Residues: CASSLTSMGYEQYF.